These 2 T cell receptor beta chains were sequenced from one sample in a study of T cell responses to AZD1222 COVID-19 vaccine. Using immunoSEQ multiplex PCR, the repertoire was profiled, and TCRdb retains in-frame clones only, with some absent. The sample contains approximately 42,000 clones, about 91% of which appear only once. This material consisted of peripheral blood, taken 28 days after the second AZD1222 dose. The source is an adult who received the AZD1222 COVID-19 vaccine.

This chain uses TRBV19 with TRBJ2-5; D uncertain. There are 11 residues in the CDR3. Germline CDR1 reads LNHDA; CDR2 reads SQIVND (reference sequence). V lost 5 bases and J 5 bases, leaving 6 bases between the germline ends. The CDR3 region has the DNA TGTGCCAGTAGTCTCCAGGAGACCCAGTACTTC. It translates to CASSLQETQYF.

J is TRBJ2-1 and V is TRBV10-3, with D perhaps assigned TRBD1 or TRBD2 (5 bases each). The CDR3 is 13 amino acids. CDR1 and CDR2 (germline): ENHRY, SYGVKD. V was shortened by 6 bases and J by 2 bases, with 8 bases between the two germline ends. DNA of the CDR3: TGTGCCATCAGGGGGACCACCTACAATGAGCAGTTCTTC. Encoded protein: CAIRGTTYNEQFF.